The clone carrying this T cell receptor beta chain was counted ten times or more. Its antigen is unknown. Calling Graves' hyperthyroidism stable meant ophthalmopathy did not progress within 18 months. Patients showing uncontrolled infection, other autoimmune disease, pregnancy or lactation were ineligible. PBMCs were collected from an approximately 10 ml volume of fresh peripheral blood. The data were obtained in a study of T cells in Graves' hyperthyroidism and ophthalmopathy. Study-level results: Researchers found most expanded thyroid clonotypes above 0.001 in blood as well.

What was amplified from RNA transcripts were TCR beta CDR3 regions. HTBI primers were employed in a first-round RT-PCR of the TCR CDR3. MiXCR was run by TCRdb on the multiplex PCR reads, yielding one entry per CDR3 protein. In the table there are approximately 640,000 distinct CDR3 sequences, roughly 17% of which are singletons. Trimming removed 2 bases at V and 4 bases at J, with 6 bases between. This CDR3 is 13 amino acids long. The germline V gene has CDR1 SGHAT and CDR2 FQDESV (reference sequence). The sequencing input was blood. This TCR was recovered from a man aged 50 to 59 with Graves' hyperthyroidism. The rearrangement joins TRBV11-1 to TRBJ2-1, with D unclear. The CDR3 loop is CASSLSGYNEQFF. The CDR3, as DNA: TGTGCCAGCAGCTTAAGTGGTTACAATGAGCAGTTCTTC.